This is a list of T cell receptor beta chains from one sample in a study of blood T cell repertoires in COVID-19. TCRdb keeps only in-frame clones here, not all; method: immunoSEQ multiplex PCR. The sample contains 250,000 to 300,000 clones, roughly 91% of which appear only once. The sample taken for sequencing was PBMCs or T cells enriched from blood (not recorded which). The receptors were gathered from a woman aged 60-70 years who had recovered from COVID-19. The CDR3 runs from the conserved cysteine through the conserved F or W. The D gene is left open where the match is weak. A clone size is listed for some rows: how often the clone was seen (once, few, many), or a class if it is expanded.

d_call j_call v_call clone_size cdr3_nt cdr3_aa
. TRBJ1-1 TRBV7-9 . TGTGCCAGCAGCTTAGGAGGGAGTGAAGCTGAAGCTTTCTTT CASSLGGSEAEAFF
. TRBJ1-1 TRBV28 . TGTGCCAGCAGTTTATTCCGGGGATGGACTGAAGCTTTCTTT CASSLFRGWTEAFF
. TRBJ2-7 TRBV5-4 . TGTGCCAGCAGCCCCGCGGGCGGCGGGGGCACCTACGAGCAGTACTTC CASSPAGGGGTYEQYF
TRBD2 TRBJ2-3 TRBV3-1/TRBV3-2 . TGTGCCAGCAGCCAAGCAAGAGCGGGAGGCACAGATACGCAGTATTTT CASSQARAGGTDTQYF
. TRBJ1-1 TRBV5-5 . TGTGCCAGCAGCTTAATCAGAACAGACACTGAAGCTTTCTTT CASSLIRTDTEAFF
. TRBJ2-2 TRBV6-5 . TGTGCCAGCAGTCCCCACGGCACCGGGGAGCTGTTTTTT CASSPHGTGELFF
. TRBJ2-1 TRBV7-9 . TGTGCCAGCAGTCAAGGGACTTTACAGGCGGATGAGCAGTTCTTC CASSQGTLQADEQFF
. TRBJ1-5 TRBV24-1 . TGTGCCACCAGTGATTCCACCGGATCAGGCTGGGCCCAGCATTTT CATSDSTGSGWAQHF
TRBD2 TRBJ2-1 TRBV28 . TGTGCCAGCAGTTTATTGTGGCCCCCAGGGACTAGCGGGCCTAGCTCCTACAATGAGCAGTTCTTC CASSLLWPPGTSGPSSYNEQFF
. TRBJ2-7 TRBV5-1 . TGCGCCAGCAGCTTGTTATATTTGGAGGGCGACACGATCTTC CASSLLYLEGDTIF
TRBD2 TRBJ2-1 TRBV7-3 . TGTGCCAGCAGCTTCACTAGCGGGACTTACAATGAGCAGTTCTTC CASSFTSGTYNEQFF
. TRBJ1-1 TRBV3-1/TRBV3-2 . TGTGCCAGCAACTCGAGGGCGGTGAACACTGAAGCTTTCTTT CASNSRAVNTEAFF
TRBD2 TRBJ2-5 TRBV6-2/TRBV6-3 . TGTGCCAGCAGTCCCCGGCGGGGGGGCCTCTTTGAGACCCAGTACTTC CASSPRRGGLFETQYF
. TRBJ2-7 TRBV7-9 . TGTGCCAGCAGCTTTGGCGGCCCTTACGAGCAGTACTTC CASSFGGPYEQYF
. TRBJ1-2 TRBV28 . TGTGCCAGCAGTCGGGACACCGCCCGAGACTATGGCTACACCTTC CASSRDTARDYGYTF
TRBD1 TRBJ1-1 TRBV28 . TGTGCCAGCAGTTCCCCCGCGGCAGGGGGCGTTGGCACTGAAGCTTTCTTT CASSSPAAGGVGTEAFF
. TRBJ1-1 TRBV10-1 . TGCGCCAGCAGTGAGTCGCAGGGGAGCACTGAAGCTTTCTTT CASSESQGSTEAFF
TRBD2 TRBJ2-1 TRBV19 once TGTGCCAGTAGTATTCCCGGGAGGGGATACAATGAGCAGTTCTTC CASSIPGRGYNEQFF
. TRBJ2-2 TRBV10-3 . TGTGCCATCAGTGGGGGGGCCGGGGAGCTGTTTTTT CAISGGAGELFF
. TRBJ2-7 TRBV5-1 many TGCGCCAGCAGCTTGGGAACCGGGACTGGTTACGAGCAGTACTTC CASSLGTGTGYEQYF
. TRBJ1-1 TRBV19 . TGTGCCAGTAGTATAGGGCCTGAAGCTTTCTTT CASSIGPEAFF
. TRBJ2-2 TRBV7-9 . TGTGCCAGCAGCTCTCCAGGGGGGGAGCTGTTTTTT CASSSPGGELFF
. TRBJ2-3 TRBV12-3/TRBV12-4 once TGTGCCAGCCAGAGCACAGATACGCAGTATTTT CASQSTDTQYF
TRBD1 TRBJ2-7 TRBV5-1 . TGCGCCAGCAGGAGTGGACAGGGGTTTGAGCAGTACTTC CASRSGQGFEQYF
. TRBJ2-1 TRBV28 . TGTGCCAGCAGTCCCGCCACCCGTCGCGGTTCGAGCTCCTACAATGAGCAGTTCTTC CASSPATRRGSSSYNEQFF
. TRBJ1-4 TRBV13 once TGTGCCAGCAGCCCGAGAGGACAGCTCTATAATGAAAAACTGTTTTTT CASSPRGQLYNEKLFF
. TRBJ2-1 TRBV27 . TGTGCCAGCTGGGGGGTGGGCTACAATGAGCAGTTCTTC CASWGVGYNEQFF
TRBD2 TRBJ2-5 TRBV30 once TGTGCCTGGAGGGAGGGACTAGCGGGACAAGAGACCCAGTACTTC CAWREGLAGQETQYF
TRBD1 TRBJ1-2 TRBV28 . TGTGCCAGCAGTAGCAACAGGGGGCCTTTTGATGGCTACACCTTC CASSSNRGPFDGYTF
. TRBJ1-5 TRBV27 few TGTGCCAGCAGTTTAGGGGGGATCGATCAGCCCCAGCATTTT CASSLGGIDQPQHF
. TRBJ2-6 TRBV7-3 . TGTGCCAGCAGCCCAAGACAGGGCGGGACTGGGGCCAACGTCCTGACTTTC CASSPRQGGTGANVLTF
TRBD2 TRBJ2-1 TRBV4-1 few TGCGCCAGCAGCCAAGAAAGTATCCCAGCGGGAGTTGGTGAGCAGTTCTTC CASSQESIPAGVGEQFF
. TRBJ2-1 TRBV18 . TGTGCCAGCTCACCGCCGAGCTCCTACAATGAGCAGTTCTTC CASSPPSSYNEQFF
TRBD1 TRBJ1-1 TRBV27 . TGTGCCGTCCGGGACAGGGGGGGCACTGAAGCTTTCTTT CAVRDRGGTEAFF
TRBD1 TRBJ1-2 TRBV24-1 . TGTGCCACCAGTACCGCGGGACAGAACTATGGCTACACCTTC CATSTAGQNYGYTF
TRBD1 TRBJ2-7 TRBV6-5 . TGTGCCAGCAGAACGGGACAGTCCTACGAGCAGTACTTC CASRTGQSYEQYF
. TRBJ1-1 TRBV11-3 . TGTGCCAGCAGCGCCGCGGGCGGTGAAGCTTTCTTT CASSAAGGEAFF
. TRBJ2-5 TRBV3-1/TRBV3-2 few TGTGCCAGCAGCCAAGAGGGCAGCGAGACCCAGTACTTC CASSQEGSETQYF
TRBD1 TRBJ1-5 TRBV7-9 once TGTGCCAGCAGCTCAACCGCCGGGACAGGGTTCAATCAGCCCCAGCATTTT CASSSTAGTGFNQPQHF
TRBD2 TRBJ2-5 TRBV7-8 . TGTGCCAGCAGCCCCGGGACTAACCGGGGGGCCCAGTACTTC CASSPGTNRGAQYF
. TRBJ1-2 TRBV5-1 . TGCGCCAGCAGCTCCCAGGAGGAGTTCTATGGCTACACCTTC CASSSQEEFYGYTF
TRBD1 TRBJ1-3 TRBV28 once TGTGCCAGCAGTCCACCAACTCGGACAGGTCCCTCTGGAAACACCATATATTTT CASSPPTRTGPSGNTIYF
. TRBJ2-2 TRBV2 . TGTGCCAGCAACCCGGCGGCTGGCACCGGGGAGCTGTTTTTT CASNPAAGTGELFF
. TRBJ2-7 TRBV18 . TGTGCCAGCTCACCGAGTTCGGAGTCCTACGAGCAGTACTTC CASSPSSESYEQYF
. TRBJ1-3 TRBV4-2 . TGTGCCAGCAGCCAAGGGCCGGGAAACACCATATATTTT CASSQGPGNTIYF
. TRBJ1-2 TRBV6-5 . TGTGCCAGCAGCCGCACCGGGAGGGGAGGAGGCTACACCTTC CASSRTGRGGGYTF
. TRBJ2-5 TRBV5-4 . TGTGCCAGCAGCTTGGCTCAGCAAGAGACCCAGTACTTC CASSLAQQETQYF
. TRBJ1-5 TRBV19 . TGTGCCGCCGCCCCGCGGGAACATCAGCCCCAGCATTTT CAAAPREHQPQHF
TRBD2 TRBJ2-7 TRBV6-1 . TGTGCCAGCAGTGATGTCGGACTAGTCCCGTACGAGCAGTACTTC CASSDVGLVPYEQYF
TRBD2 TRBJ2-1 TRBV10-3 . TGTGCCATCAGACCCCCGGGGCGCGGGGGATCCTACAATGAGCAGTTCTTC CAIRPPGRGGSYNEQFF
TRBD1 TRBJ2-7 TRBV19 . TGTGCCAGTAGTATCACAGGGGGCATTTACGAGCAGTACTTC CASSITGGIYEQYF
. TRBJ2-3 TRBV9 . TGTGCCAGCAGCGTAGTAGACTGGATAACAGATACGCAGTATTTT CASSVVDWITDTQYF
TRBD1 TRBJ1-4 TRBV28 . TGTGCCAGCACCGGACAGGTCGGTGAAAAACTGTTTTTT CASTGQVGEKLFF
. TRBJ1-1 TRBV5-1 . TGCGCCAGCAGCTTCCAAGCAGGGAACACTGAAGCTTTCTTT CASSFQAGNTEAFF